Given below is one T cell receptor (beta chain) in context. Its specificity is not known. Germline CDR1 reads SGHKS; CDR2 reads YYEKEE (reference sequence). Trimming took 6 bases from V and 8 from J, leaving 21 bases between them. This CDR3 spans 15 amino acids. PCR employed 60 Vbeta and 13 Jbeta primers. Original processing methods: Around 83 million unique TCR beta chains, 10 million to 14 million shared, were counted in a later analysis. The table came from immunoSEQ multiplex PCR; TCRdb's copy has only in-frame clones and leaves some out. V and J calls and clone size are as listed in that table; D and trimming were resolved from the DNA. The sample has hundreds of thousands of clones, approximately 82% seen once. These data are taken from a study of cytomegalovirus exposure and HLA in healthy donors. Study-level background: Of the donors genotyped, approximately 410 in all, 75% to 90% fell in the Caucasian-associated ancestry cluster.

Study observations and caveats: Donors belonging to an Asian-associated ancestry cluster reportedly showed fewer N-insertions in productive TCRs than the approximately 700-donor mean, according to what a later analysis found. TCR beta sequences reportedly predicted most subjects' HLA-A and HLA-B alleles accurately.

Specimen: PBMCs. The source is a woman between 40 and 55 years old in good health and CMV-seronegative. The gene calls are TRBV5-5 and TRBJ2-1; tentatively, D is TRBD2 (6 bases). CDR3 residues: CASTLGEARRDEQFF. CDR3 sequence (DNA): TGTGCCAGCACCCTTGGGGAGGCAAGAAGAGATGAGCAGTTCTTC.